These T cell receptor beta chains were read from a single sample in a study of blood T cell repertoires in COVID-19. Produced via immunoSEQ multiplex PCR; TCRdb's table is partial and in-frame only. The sample holds approximately 200,000 clones, about nine tenths seen once. The specimen sequenced was peripheral blood. Every receptor here comes from a man aged 30 to 45 with acute or convalescent COVID-19. The CDR3 runs from the conserved cysteine through the conserved F or W. The D gene is left open where the match is weak.

d_gene | j_gene | v_gene | CDR3aa | CDR3nt
TRBD1 | TRBJ2-7 | TRBV5-4 | CASSLRDRNYEQYF | TGTGCCAGCAGCTTAAGGGACAGAAACTACGAGCAGTACTTC
. | TRBJ2-7 | TRBV28 | CASNSPGASSYEQYF | TGTGCCAGCAATTCCCCAGGGGCGAGTTCCTACGAGCAGTACTTC
. | TRBJ1-1 | TRBV28 | CASSSGIRQRAFF | TGTGCCAGCAGTTCGGGGATTCGGCAGAGGGCTTTCTTT
. | TRBJ2-5 | TRBV9 | CASSVRGGGQETQYF | TGTGCCAGCAGCGTCAGAGGGGGGGGCCAAGAGACCCAGTACTTC
. | TRBJ2-1 | TRBV5-1 | CASSLGPLTGWFF | TGCGCCAGCAGCTTGGGTCCCCTCACGGGGTGGTTCTTC
TRBD1 | TRBJ2-7 | TRBV28 | CASSLPQGYYEQYF | TGTGCCAGCAGTCTACCACAGGGGTACTACGAGCAGTACTTC
. | TRBJ1-2 | TRBV7-9 | CASSLVGGGEGYTF | TGTGCCAGCAGCTTAGTTGGAGGCGGAGAGGGCTACACCTTC
. | TRBJ1-3 | TRBV7-3 | CASSLIAAGASGNTIYF | TGTGCCAGCAGCTTAATTGCCGCGGGAGCGTCTGGAAACACCATATATTTT
. | TRBJ1-4 | TRBV18 | CASSNQRALNEKLFF | TGTGCCAGCTCGAACCAGAGGGCCCTAAATGAAAAACTGTTTTTT
TRBD1 | TRBJ1-2 | TRBV4-1 | CASSSDRAFGYTF | TGCGCCAGCAGCTCGGACAGGGCGTTTGGCTACACCTTC
TRBD1 | TRBJ2-1 | TRBV6-5 | CASRRTGTNEQFF | TGTGCCAGCAGGCGGACAGGGACCAATGAGCAGTTCTTC
. | TRBJ2-3 | TRBV18 | CASSPGQLNTDTQYF | TGTGCCAGCTCACCCGGACAGCTAAACACAGATACGCAGTATTTT